What follows is one T cell receptor beta chain and its context. Authors' processing steps: Using reference gene primer amplification, nucleated cell counts were estimated. TCRdb's copy holds only in-frame clones and misses some; the assay was immunoSEQ multiplex PCR. The V and J calls and clone size were taken over from that table, and D and trimming were inferred from the DNA. Here the sample spans some 110,000 clones, around 83% being singletons. This sample is drawn from a study of blood T cell repertoires in COVID-19. On the study more broadly: PBMCs, B-cell-depleted T cells, or T cells were the source of the cDNA or gDNA that made up the material.

Germline V gene sequence: CDR1 LNHDA, CDR2 SQIVND (reference sequence). The CDR3 is 16 amino acids. The V and J ends lost 1 base and 2 bases, in that order; junction bases with no gene match: 4. This sequence joins TRBV19 and TRBJ2-3; TRBD2 aligns across 9 bases. Sequenced material: peripheral blood. The TCR was taken from a man between 65 and 85 years old with acute or convalescent COVID-19. In nucleotides, the CDR3 is TGTGCCAGTAGTATAGGGCTAGCGGGACCCACAGATACGCAGTATTTT. Protein: CASSIGLAGPTDTQYF.